This T cell receptor (beta chain) was sequenced for a study of shared clonotypes between healthy human individuals. The method was immunoSEQ multiplex PCR; TCRdb's version includes in-frame clones alone and lacks a portion of them. The sample has 1.6 million or so clones, approximately 96% seen once. This clone was observed once. The V gene's germline CDR1 is KGHSH and CDR2 LQKENI. V dropped 0 bases and J dropped 9; count of bases not matched to a gene: 4. There are 15 residues in the CDR3. Specimen: naive CD4+ T cells sorted from blood. Subset given: CD45RA+ positively selected. The TCR originated in a man aged 30-40 years in good health. The chain carries TRBV18 and TRBJ2-3; 12 nucleotides agree with TRBD2. In nucleotides, the CDR3 is TGTGCCAGCTCACCACCGCTAGCGGGAGGGCCAACGCAGTATTTT. Its protein is CASSPPLAGGPTQYF.